The TCR beta chain described here comes from a study of lung T cells in sarcoidosis with Löfgren's syndrome. General study findings and limits: Sarcoidosis antigen recognition was only suggested, antigen unidentified. TRBV2 was the preferred pairing partner of TRAV12-1, with similar CDR3s. Versus controls, Löfgren's syndrome patients reportedly showed TRAV12-1 and TRBV2 as most expanded.

Germline V lookup: CDR1 KGHSH, CDR2 LQKENI. The CDR3 runs to 14 residues. This clonotype was seen only once. Its antigen remains unknown. Just one base apart from a much larger clone, this may be a read error. TCRdb redid the calling of the reads with MiXCR, one entry per CDR3 protein. The sample lists tens of thousands of distinct CDR3 sequences; around 21% were seen once. The TCR was taken from a human donor with sarcoidosis (Löfgren's syndrome or another form), or a control subject (not recorded which). Material for sequencing was CD4+ T cells from PBMCs. The chain couples TRBV18 to TRBJ1-1, with unresolved D. The CDR3 spells CASSRNKLNTGAFF. As DNA, the CDR3 is TGTGCCAGCTCCAGAAACAAGTTGAACACTGGAGCTTTCTTT.